The entry below describes one T cell receptor (beta chain). Its specificity is unknown. The data derive from a study of T cell responses to AZD1222 COVID-19 vaccine. The study's findings and limits: With two AZD1222 doses given, Spike-specific TCR breadth and depth both rose. In the spike-specific TCR repertoire, nearly half reportedly target unmutated variant regions.

CDR1 MDHEN and CDR2 SYDVKM come from the germline V gene. This CDR3 has 14 amino acids. Trimming cost V 2 bases and J 6 bases, with 11 bases left between them. The repertoire was sequenced with immunoSEQ multiplex PCR; TCRdb's copy has only in-frame clones and lacks some. The sample lists 130,000 to 150,000 clones; roughly 87% were seen once. This sequence joins TRBV28 and TRBJ1-5; weak D call: TRBD1 (5 bases). This receptor was obtained from an adult who received the MenACWY meningococcal vaccine as a control. The material was peripheral blood, obtained 28 days after the second dose of the MenACWY control vaccine. CDR3 nucleotide sequence: TGTGCCAGCAGTTTACGGGCAGGGCTTCAGCCCCAGCATTTT. This gives the protein CASSLRAGLQPQHF.